This is a list of T cell receptor beta chains from one sample in a study of blood T cell repertoires in COVID-19. Here immunoSEQ multiplex PCR was the method, and the copy in TCRdb shows in-frame clones only, minus some. Altogether 250,000 to 400,000 clones are present, around nine tenths being singletons, with the ten largest covering 1%. Input material: peripheral blood. The source is a man aged 45-65 years with active or convalescent COVID-19. Each CDR3 is given with its conserved first and last residue. A D gene is named only where the DNA matches it firmly. The size entry is marked missing in some rows and otherwise reads once, few, many or a size class.

cdr3_nt,cdr3_aa,d_call,v_call,j_call,clone_size
TGCAGTGCACTCACAGGGCTTGGCTACACCTTC,CSALTGLGYTF,-,TRBV20-1,TRBJ1-2,-
TGCGCCAGCAGCGGCAATATGAACACTGAAGCTTTCTTT,CASSGNMNTEAFF,-,TRBV5-1,TRBJ1-1,-
TGTGCCAGCTCATCTGGACAGGGCTCTTACAATGAGCAGTTCTTC,CASSSGQGSYNEQFF,TRBD1,TRBV18,TRBJ2-1,-
TGCAGTGCTCGTGGGGGACTAGCCAAAAACATTCAGTACTTC,CSARGGLAKNIQYF,-,TRBV20-1,TRBJ2-4,-
TGTGCCAGCAGCTCTACCCTATCCATCCACTTC,CASSSTLSIHF,-,TRBV5-6,TRBJ2-5,-
TGTGCCAGCAGCCCCACTTACTACAGGGAGCAAGACTATGGCTACACCTTC,CASSPTYYREQDYGYTF,-,TRBV3-1/TRBV3-2,TRBJ1-2,once
TGTGCCAGCAGTTCCCGGGTGGAATATCAGCCCCAGCATTTT,CASSSRVEYQPQHF,-,TRBV28,TRBJ1-5,-
TGTGCCACCAGTGATCCCCAGGACAGGGTAAATACGCAGTATTTT,CATSDPQDRVNTQYF,TRBD1,TRBV24-1,TRBJ2-3,-
TGTGCCAGCAGTTCGACAGGGGGATATGGCTACACCTTC,CASSSTGGYGYTF,TRBD1,TRBV28,TRBJ1-2,-
TGCAGCGTCCGGGGGGGAGGCAATCAGCCCCAGCATTTT,CSVRGGGNQPQHF,-,TRBV29-1,TRBJ1-5,-
TGTGCCAGCAGTTTTACGAGTGGTGGGGCCAACGTCCTGACTTTC,CASSFTSGGANVLTF,-,TRBV28,TRBJ2-6,-
TGTGCCAGCTCACCACAGACAGGGGACAATAACTATAGCTACACCTTC,CASSPQTGDNNYSYTF,TRBD1,TRBV18,TRBJ1-2,-
TGTGCCAGCAGTTTAATGTCCCGGGACAGGGGATACGAGCAGTACTTC,CASSLMSRDRGYEQYF,TRBD1,TRBV28,TRBJ2-7,-
TGTGCCAGCAGTGTCGGGTTCGCAAGGTCGGCTGGCTACACCTTC,CASSVGFARSAGYTF,-,TRBV2,TRBJ1-2,-
TGTGCCAGCTCACCACTAATGCAGGGGGCAGCGTCTGAAGCTTTCTTT,CASSPLMQGAASEAFF,TRBD1,TRBV18,TRBJ1-1,once
TGTGCCAGCAGTTCCCTTACCCCTCCGGGACAGAGTAACTATGGCTACACCTTC,CASSSLTPPGQSNYGYTF,TRBD1,TRBV27,TRBJ1-2,-
TGTGCCTGGAGTGAGGGCCGGGGGACCCAGCCCCAGCATTTT,CAWSEGRGTQPQHF,-,TRBV30,TRBJ1-5,-
TGTGCCAGCAGTTTATCGGGACAGACTTACGAGCAGTACTTC,CASSLSGQTYEQYF,TRBD1,TRBV27,TRBJ2-7,-
TGTGCCAGCAGCCAAGATCTGAACAGGGACGAGCAGTACTTC,CASSQDLNRDEQYF,-,TRBV4-2,TRBJ2-7,-
TGTGCCAGTAGTATAACCCTCAGGTCTTATCAGCCCCAGCATTTT,CASSITLRSYQPQHF,-,TRBV19,TRBJ1-5,-
TGTGCCAGCGACAGGGAGAGCAATCAGCCCCAGCATTTT,CASDRESNQPQHF,TRBD1,TRBV6-5,TRBJ1-5,-
TGTGCCAGCAGCCCGGACAGTGGGGCTCCGAGGGGCTACACCTTC,CASSPDSGAPRGYTF,-,TRBV5-6,TRBJ1-2,-
TGTGCCAGCAGTCCACCCCTCAGCGTCCTGACTTTC,CASSPPLSVLTF,-,TRBV28,TRBJ2-6,once
TGTGCCAGCAGCACCGGGACAGGAAGAGAGCAGTACTTC,CASSTGTGREQYF,TRBD1,TRBV3-1/TRBV3-2,TRBJ2-7,-
TGCGCCAGCAGCCCCGCTGGGGAGGATGAAAAACTGTTTTTT,CASSPAGEDEKLFF,-,TRBV5-1,TRBJ1-4,-
TGCGCCAGCAGCTTATCGGGACAGGGGGGCATTGGTGGTGAAAAACTGTTTTTT,CASSLSGQGGIGGEKLFF,TRBD1,TRBV5-1,TRBJ1-4,-
TGTGCCAGCAGCTTAGGATTCCGGGGAACCGGGGAGCTGTTTTTT,CASSLGFRGTGELFF,-,TRBV5-4,TRBJ2-2,-
TGTGCCATCTCGGACACGGAGTACACCGGGGAGCTGTTTTTT,CAISDTEYTGELFF,-,TRBV10-3,TRBJ2-2,-
TGTGCCTGGAACGGCGGTCCCAATGAAAAACTGTTTTTT,CAWNGGPNEKLFF,-,TRBV30,TRBJ1-4,-
TGTGCCAGCAGTTATCCCCAGCGGGAGGGCCCCGAGCAGTACTTC,CASSYPQREGPEQYF,TRBD2,TRBV6-6,TRBJ2-7,once
TGTGCCAGCAGCAATCAGCGGGGGGTAGGAGATACGCAGTATTTT,CASSNQRGVGDTQYF,TRBD2,TRBV7-6,TRBJ2-3,-
TGTGCCAGTAGTATGATTGGTCAGGGGACGGCTAATGAAAAACTGTTTTTT,CASSMIGQGTANEKLFF,-,TRBV19,TRBJ1-4,few
TGTGCCAGCAGTTACTCCGGCGGGCCCTACGAGCAGTACTTC,CASSYSGGPYEQYF,-,TRBV6-5,TRBJ2-7,-
TGTGCCACCAGCAGAGGGAGGGCGGTGAGGGAGACCCAGTACTTC,CATSRGRAVRETQYF,-,TRBV15,TRBJ2-5,-
TGCGCCAGCAGCTTGGCCCTGCAGGGATACGAGCAGTACTTC,CASSLALQGYEQYF,-,TRBV5-1,TRBJ2-7,-
TGTGCCACCAGCAGAGAGTTAGGGACATCCTACGAGCAGTACTTC,CATSRELGTSYEQYF,-,TRBV15,TRBJ2-7,-
TGTGCCAGCAGCCCGTCAAGCGGGCGCTTCGAGGGCTACACCTTC,CASSPSSGRFEGYTF,-,TRBV11-2,TRBJ1-2,-
TGTGCCAGCAGCTTCGACAGGGCCAATTCACCCCTCCACTTT,CASSFDRANSPLHF,TRBD1,TRBV5-4,TRBJ1-6,few
TGTGCCAGCACCGAGGGGAGGGGGGATGGCTACACCTTC,CASTEGRGDGYTF,-,TRBV6-4,TRBJ1-2,-
TGTGCCAGCAGCTTATTTCCGGGTTTCGGAGAGACCCAGTACTTC,CASSLFPGFGETQYF,-,TRBV7-3,TRBJ2-5,-
TGTGCCAGCAGCTTGGGCAGGAAGACCTCGTACGAGCAGTACTTC,CASSLGRKTSYEQYF,-,TRBV5-6,TRBJ2-7,-
TGTGCCAGCAACTCAGGCCCCGCGGGGGGCTACACCTTC,CASNSGPAGGYTF,-,TRBV5-6,TRBJ1-2,few
TGTGCCAGTAGTTTTTGGACAGGGTCCTCGGAAGAGACCCAGTACTTC,CASSFWTGSSEETQYF,TRBD1,TRBV19,TRBJ2-5,-
TGTGCCAGCAGCCAAATCGGCCGGACAGGCGGCGGCGGGGGCTACACCTTC,CASSQIGRTGGGGGYTF,TRBD1,TRBV3-1/TRBV3-2,TRBJ1-2,-
TGTGCCAGCAGCTTGGGAGCGTGGATGCAGATCTCTGGAAACACCATATATTTT,CASSLGAWMQISGNTIYF,-,TRBV5-6,TRBJ1-3,-
TGCGCCAGCAGCCAAGACAGGGGGGATGGCTACACCTTC,CASSQDRGDGYTF,TRBD1,TRBV4-3,TRBJ1-2,-
TGCAGCGTTGAAGATCCGGGCGGGAGCTCCTACAATGAGCAGTTCTTC,CSVEDPGGSSYNEQFF,TRBD2,TRBV29-1,TRBJ2-1,few
TGTGCCAGTAGTGCGGGACCGAACACTGAAGCTTTCTTT,CASSAGPNTEAFF,-,TRBV19,TRBJ1-1,few
TGTGCCAGTAGCCGTTTGGAGGGGCAGACCGGATACTCATATGGCTACACCTTC,CASSRLEGQTGYSYGYTF,-,TRBV19,TRBJ1-2,-
TGTGCCAGCAGCTTAGGGGGCGGACCCTATGGCTACACCTTC,CASSLGGGPYGYTF,-,TRBV7-9,TRBJ1-2,-
TGTGCCAGCAGCTACCGGGACAGAGCCTACGAGCAGTACTTC,CASSYRDRAYEQYF,TRBD1,TRBV5-5,TRBJ2-7,-
TGTGCCAGCGGGGCAGGGGGCCAAGAGACCCAGTACTTC,CASGAGGQETQYF,TRBD1,TRBV28,TRBJ2-5,-
TGTGCCAGCGGTCCCGACAGGGGCTTGGAGACCCAGTACTTC,CASGPDRGLETQYF,TRBD1,TRBV7-3,TRBJ2-5,-
TGTGCCAGTAGTTCTTGGACAGGGATAGAGACCCAGTACTTC,CASSSWTGIETQYF,TRBD1,TRBV19,TRBJ2-5,-
TGTGCCAGCAGTTTGATGCGGGGAGGCACAGATACGCAGTATTTT,CASSLMRGGTDTQYF,-,TRBV27,TRBJ2-3,-
TGTGCCAGCAGCTTACCAGGGGTTAGGTACAATGAGCAGTTCTTC,CASSLPGVRYNEQFF,-,TRBV7-9,TRBJ2-1,-
TGTGCCAGCAGTGGTGGGGCTCGGACCGGGGAGCTGTTTTTT,CASSGGARTGELFF,-,TRBV2,TRBJ2-2,-
TGTGCCAGCAGTTTAGACTTACAAGAGACCCAGTACTTC,CASSLDLQETQYF,-,TRBV28,TRBJ2-5,many
TGTGCCAGCAGTCCGGACAGGGGCTACACCTTC,CASSPDRGYTF,TRBD1,TRBV28,TRBJ1-2,-